These 29 T cell receptor beta chains came from one sample sequenced in a study of T-cell memory formation after mild COVID-19. TCRdb recomputed calls from the 5' RACE reads with MiXCR, one row per CDR3 protein. The table shows hundreds of thousands of distinct CDR3 sequences, with 20% to 25% occurring only once. What was sequenced was PBMCs or a T cell subset sorted from them (not recorded which). The receptor source for this set is a man aged 18 to 29 who had mild COVID-19 (a few samples of this study predate the infection). Cell type and time point are not known.

This clonotype was seen repeatedly, ten times or more. The chain carries TRBV20-1 and TRBJ1-5; tentative D call: TRBD1 (5 bases). Germline CDR1 is DFQATT and CDR2 is SNEGSKA (reference sequence). This CDR3 region has 18 residues. Trimming took off 2 bases at V and 4 bases at J, with 24 bases between the two ends. In nucleotides, the CDR3 is TGCAGTGCTAGAAAACTCCTCCGGGGGAGGAAGGTTAATCAGCCCCAGCATTTT. Amino acids: CSARKLLRGRKVNQPQHF.

This clonotype was picked up many times. This sequence joins TRBV5-6 and TRBJ1-6, with a weak D call TRBD1 (5 bases). The germline CDR1 and CDR2 sequences are SGHDT and YYEEEE. Deletions cut 0 bases from V and 9 bases from J, with 10 bases between. The CDR3 is made up of 14 amino acids. Here the CDR3 reads CASSLGLGGSPLHF. For the CDR3, the DNA is TGTGCCAGCAGCTTGGGTCTTGGGGGTTCACCCCTCCACTTT.

This rearrangement joins TRBV4-1 to TRBJ2-5, with no clear D. The V gene's germline CDR1 is MGHRA and CDR2 YSYEKL. This CDR3 spans 13 amino acids. Between the trimmed V and J ends, which lost 4 bases and 5 bases, there was a span of 11 bases. CDR3 sequence reads: CASSLRQAETQYF. The CDR3 bases are TGCGCCAGCAGCCTACGACAAGCGGAGACCCAGTACTTC.

Remarks on this clonotype: At one of its ends the junction is not consistent with the germline gene, which may arise from a read error. The chain recombines TRBV6-2 or TRBV6-3 with TRBJ2-5; 10 bases are a match to TRBD1. Germline assignment: CDR1 MNHEY and CDR2 SVGEGT. The CDR3 has 15 residues. CDR3 in DNA: TGTGCCTGCAGTGACCCGACAGGGGGCATTGAGACCCAGTACTTC. Encoded protein: CACSDPTGGIETQYF.

This clonotype was picked up a small number of times. The chain employs TRBV20-1 and TRBJ1-3; D gene unclear. This CDR3 has 14 amino acids. The V end was cut by 3 bases, the J end by 0 bases, with 9 bases between. Germline CDR1 is DFQATT and CDR2 is SNEGSKA (reference sequence). As DNA, the CDR3 is TGCAGTGCTAGGCGATTGAGCTCTGGAAACACCATATATTTT. This gives the protein CSARRLSSGNTIYF.

This clonotype was seen only a few times. The gene calls are TRBV7-2 and TRBJ2-3; TRBD1 is a possible D gene (6 bases). Looked up from germline, CDR1 is SGHTA and CDR2 is FQGNSA. The CDR3 consists of 13 residues. V lost 5 bases and J 6 bases, leaving 12 bases between the germline ends. CDR3 sequence: CASSIYRVDTQYF. The DNA for the CDR3 is TGTGCCAGCAGCATCTACAGGGTGGATACGCAGTATTTT.

This chain links TRBV3-1 with TRBJ1-1; the D gene is possibly TRBD1 (6 bases). Trimming took off 5 bases at V and 4 bases at J, with 11 bases between the two ends. CDR1 LGHDT and CDR2 YNNKEL come from the germline V gene (reference sequence). The CDR3 is made up of 13 amino acids. The CDR3 sequence is CASSSDRSTEAFF. CDR3 bases: TGTGCCAGCAGCTCAGACAGGTCCACTGAAGCTTTCTTT.

This clonotype has more than one count but fewer than ten. The chain recombines TRBV5-1 with TRBJ2-5, with D hard to call. Trimming shortened V by 0 bases and J by 4 bases, and 10 bases separated the two germline ends. Germline V gene lookup returns CDR1 SGHRS and CDR2 YFSETQ. The CDR3 is made up of 14 amino acids. CDR3 sequence (DNA): TGCGCCAGCAGCTTGGGGGGTTTCGGAGAGACCCAGTACTTC. Residues: CASSLGGFGETQYF.

Concerning this clonotype: A much bigger clone sits one base away, suggesting this may be a read error. The V call is TRBV11-3, the J call TRBJ2-1; D uncertain. Per the germline V gene, CDR1 is SGHNT and CDR2 is YENEEA. The V end lost 3 bases, the J end lost 9 bases, and 12 bases lay between the germline ends. This CDR3 comprises 13 residues. The CDR3 DNA sequence: TGTGCCAGCAGCTTTATCCCCAAAGGTGAGCAGTTCTTC. Its translation is CASSFIPKGEQFF.

The table lists this clonotype with many counts. The chain joins TRBV7-6 to TRBJ2-5; D gene unclear. Trimming stripped 5 bases from V and 4 bases from J, with 5 bases between. Germline V gives CDR1 SGHVS, CDR2 FNYEAQ. This CDR3 has 11 residues. CDR3 sequence: CASSPGETQYF. The CDR3 nucleotides read TGTGCCAGCAGCCCCGGAGAGACCCAGTACTTC.

The J gene is TRBJ2-5, the V gene TRBV6-5; D might be TRBD1 or TRBD2, each matching 5 bases. This CDR3 comprises 14 residues. Trimming took off 2 bases at V and 9 bases at J, with 16 bases between the two ends. Germline-derived CDR1 and CDR2 are MNHEY and SVGAGI. CDR3 residues: CASSYLGAGRAQYF. The CDR3 region has the DNA TGTGCCAGCAGTTACCTCGGTGCGGGCAGGGCCCAGTACTTC.

The rearrangement links TRBV12-3 or TRBV12-4 to TRBJ2-5, with D perhaps matching TRBD2 (6 bases). V lost 6 bases and J lost 1, with 18 bases in between. The CDR3 spans 16 residues. CDR3 bases: TGTGCCAGCAGCGACCGGGCGGCGGGATTCCAAGAGACCCAGTACTTC. Amino acids: CASSDRAAGFQETQYF.

The chain is built from TRBV5-1 and TRBJ1-1, with no clear D. This CDR3 contains 14 residues. V lost 4 bases, J lost 2 bases, and 12 bases lay in between. The germline V gene has CDR1 SGHRS and CDR2 YFSETQ. The CDR3: CASSPETRNTEAFF. In nucleotides, the CDR3 is TGCGCCAGCAGCCCTGAGACTAGAAACACTGAAGCTTTCTTT.

This clonotype was counted a few times. The genes are TRBV7-3 and TRBJ2-2; TRBD1 is a possible D gene (5 bases). The V and J ends lost 5 bases and 4 bases respectively, with 11 bases between them. CDR1 and CDR2 from the germline V gene are SGHTA and FQGTGA. The CDR3 runs to 14 residues. The DNA for the CDR3 is TGTGCCAGCAGCCCCAGGGTTTCCACCGGGGAGCTGTTTTTT. It translates to CASSPRVSTGELFF.

The CDR3 sequence is CASSMVLDGYGYTF. The DNA for the CDR3 is TGTGCCAGCAGCATGGTATTAGACGGATATGGCTACACCTTC. This chain joins TRBV6-5 and TRBJ1-2; D not resolved. Between the trimmed V and J ends, which lost 6 bases and 5 bases, there was a span of 16 bases. Germline CDR1 MNHEY, CDR2 SVGAGI. The CDR3 length is 14 residues.

This rearrangement joins TRBV7-9 to TRBJ1-2; D not resolved. Trimming cost V 1 base and J 2 bases, with 11 bases left between them. The CDR3 runs to 15 residues. Germline V gene data show CDR1 as SEHNR and CDR2 as FQNEAQ (reference sequence). CDR3 in amino acids: CASSLVGLTNYGYTF. The DNA for the CDR3 is TGTGCCAGCAGCTTAGTAGGCCTGACGAACTATGGCTACACCTTC. Full variable domain (remainder filled in from reference TRBV7-9 and TRBJ1-2): DTGVSQNPRHKITKRGQNVTFRCDPISEHNRLYWYRQTLGQGPEFLTYFQNEAQLEKSRLLSDRFSAERPKGSFSTLEIQRTEQGDSAMYLCASSLVGLTNYGYTFGSGTRLTVV.

The CDR3 DNA reads TGTGCCAGCAGTGAAACTTTAATCCCCTACTACGAGCAGTACGTC. Translating gives CASSETLIPYYEQYV. The chain links TRBV2 to TRBJ2-7; D is ambiguous. The CDR3 is 15 amino acids. Trimming shortened V by 2 bases and J by 3 bases, and 14 bases separated the two germline ends. CDR1 and CDR2 (germline): SNHLY, FYNNEI.

The chain's CDR3 is CASSEPKSGGNTIYF. The CDR3 bases are TGTGCCAGCAGTGAACCAAAGTCCGGAGGAAACACCATATATTTT. The chain joins TRBV6-1 to TRBJ1-3; no clear D. CDR1 is MNHNS and CDR2 is SASEGT in the germline V gene. This CDR3 has 15 residues. Trimming shortened V by 2 bases and J by 4 bases, and 12 bases separated the two germline ends.

This clonotype has only a few counts. CDR3 sequence: CASLLGPGYGYTF. DNA of the CDR3: TGTGCCAGCCTCCTAGGGCCAGGATATGGCTACACCTTC. The gene calls are TRBV28 and TRBJ1-2, with D unresolved. Per germline, CDR1 MDHEN and CDR2 SYDVKM. The CDR3 consists of 13 residues. V gave up 8 bases and J gave up 5 bases, with 15 bases separating them.

This rearrangement joins TRBV9 to TRBJ2-3; maybe TRBD2 (6 bases). The germline V gene has CDR1 SGDLS and CDR2 YYNGEE. The CDR3 sequence is 18 residues long. V lost 4 bases to trimming and J lost 3 bases, with 24 bases between them. DNA for the CDR3: TGTGCCAGCAGCACCTCCCGCGGAGGGACGAGGTCGACAGATACGCAGTATTTT. As protein: CASSTSRGGTRSTDTQYF.

The chain employs TRBV6-5 and TRBJ2-1, with 8 bases fitting TRBD1. With V trimmed by 6 bases and J by 9 bases, 13 bases remained unmatched. This CDR3 comprises 15 residues. Germline V gene data show CDR1 as MNHEY and CDR2 as SVGAGI. The CDR3: CASRPGRGRWGEQFF. The CDR3, as DNA: TGTGCCAGCAGACCCGGCAGGGGGCGGTGGGGTGAGCAGTTCTTC.

This clonotype occurred many times. This chain joins TRBV20-1 and TRBJ1-2; D unresolved. CDR3 length: 15 residues. Germline CDR1 is DFQATT and CDR2 is SNEGSKA (reference sequence). V lost 6 bases and J lost 0, with 17 bases in between. The CDR3 loop reads CSARRVGPANYGYTF. The DNA for the CDR3 is TGCAGTGCGCGAAGGGTCGGTCCCGCTAACTATGGCTACACCTTC.

The V call is TRBV5-3, the J call TRBJ1-1, with TRBD1 as a possible D gene (5 bases). TRBV5-3 is treated as an ORF (open reading frame) with a function not yet certain. V lost 0 bases to trimming and J lost 8 bases, with 11 bases between them. The CDR3 covers 13 residues. For the CDR3, the DNA is TGTGCCAGAAGCTTGGTTAGGGGCCTGGAAGCTTTCTTT. Translation: CARSLVRGLEAFF.

The chain joins TRBV6-2 or TRBV6-3 to TRBJ2-5, with D unclear. CDR1 MNHEY and CDR2 SVGEGT come from the germline V gene. This CDR3 contains 14 residues. V lost 1 base to trimming and J lost 6 bases, with 12 bases between them. This CDR3 reads CASSYWTASQTQYF. CDR3 sequence (DNA): TGTGCCAGCAGTTACTGGACCGCGAGTCAGACCCAGTACTTC.

The rearrangement uses TRBV5-1 and TRBJ2-5; 13 positions agree with TRBD2. J was trimmed by 5 bases and V by 4 bases; bases with no gene match: 11. The V gene's germline CDR1 is SGHRS and CDR2 YFSETQ. The CDR3 length is 17 residues. CDR3 sequence: CASSQPRLAGGEETQYF. CDR3 coding DNA: TGCGCCAGCAGCCAACCGCGACTAGCGGGGGGAGAGGAGACCCAGTACTTC.

V gene TRBV7-2 combines with J gene TRBJ2-1; a possible D gene is TRBD2 (6 bases). The CDR3 loop spans 15 amino acids. Looked up from germline, CDR1 is SGHTA and CDR2 is FQGNSA. The V end was cut by 2 bases, the J end by 5 bases, with 13 bases between. CDR3 sequence reads: CASSLKGTGNNEQFF. DNA for the CDR3: TGTGCCAGCAGCTTAAAGGGGACTGGAAACAATGAGCAGTTCTTC.

This clonotype was observed many times. The chain uses TRBV24-1 and TRBJ2-1; no firm D call. Germline lookup yields CDR1 KGHDR and CDR2 SFDVKD. The V and J ends lost 3 bases and 8 bases respectively, with 4 bases between them. This CDR3 spans 11 amino acids. The CDR3 sequence is CATSDRDEQFF. The CDR3 coding sequence is TGTGCCACCAGTGATAGGGATGAGCAGTTCTTC.

This clonotype has just a few counts. V usage is TRBV4-3 and J usage is TRBJ1-6; D is uncertain. The CDR3 is 14 amino acids. The V gene lost 3 bases and the J gene lost 8 bases, with 11 bases spanning the gap. The germline gives CDR1 LGHNA, CDR2 YSLEER. The DNA of the CDR3 is TGCGCCAGCAGCCAGTCCAGCGGTGATTCACCCCTCCACTTT. As protein: CASSQSSGDSPLHF.

This clonotype was observed a handful of times. The chain recombines TRBV3-1 with TRBJ2-2; the D gene is possibly TRBD2 (5 bases). The CDR3 runs 17 residues. The V end lost 2 bases, the J end lost 1 base, and 14 bases lay between the germline ends. Germline V lookup: CDR1 LGHDT, CDR2 YNNKEL (reference sequence). The CDR3 region has the DNA TGTGCCAGCAGCCAACATTGGACTCTCCTGAACACCGGGGAGCTGTTTTTT. Amino acids: CASSQHWTLLNTGELFF.